Shown below are 3 T cell receptor beta chains from a single sample sequenced in a study of identical twins. MiXCR, applied by TCRdb to the 5' RACE reads, yields one record per CDR3 protein. Found here are approximately 550,000 distinct CDR3 sequences, 20% to 25% of them singletons; the top ten hold about 0.48%. Another study also made use of these data, one on yellow fever vaccine responses in identical twins.

The material sequenced was CD4+ T cells sorted from blood. The receptor source for this set is a woman under 30 in good health.

The chain joins TRBV7-9 to TRBJ2-7, with TRBD2 identical over 8 bases. V lost 5 bases and J lost 6; bases outside the gene matches: 9. The germline CDR1 and CDR2 sequences are SEHNR and FQNEAQ (reference sequence). The CDR3 has 14 residues. CDR3 nucleotides: TGTGCCAGCAGCAGCAGCGGGAGTGGCGGCGAGCAGTACTTC. It codes for CASSSSGSGGEQYF. The entire variable domain, with the rest obtained from reference TRBV7-9 and TRBJ2-7, is as follows: DTGVSQNPRHKITKRGQNVTFRCDPISEHNRLYWYRQTLGQGPEFLTYFQNEAQLEKSRLLSDRFSAERPKGSFSTLEIQRTEQGDSAMYLCASSSSGSGGEQYFGPGTRLTVT.

This clonotype was detected only a few times. The V and J genes are TRBV6-1 and TRBJ2-2; 7 nucleotides match TRBD1. Germline loops: CDR1 MNHNS, CDR2 SASEGT. This CDR3 spans 14 amino acids. With V trimmed by 6 bases and J by 3 bases, 4 bases remained unmatched. The CDR3 DNA reads as TGTGCCAGCAGGCCGGACAGGCACACCGGGGAGCTGTTTTTT. It encodes CASRPDRHTGELFF.

The chain links TRBV4-1 to TRBJ1-1, with 8 nucleotides matching TRBD1. The junction had 10 bases not matched to a gene; V was cut back by 0 bases and J by 4 bases. Per the germline V gene, CDR1 is MGHRA and CDR2 is YSYEKL. The CDR3 is 17 amino acids. DNA for the CDR3: TGCGCCAGCAGCCAAGATACCAGGACAGGGAGGGCCACTGAAGCTTTCTTT. This translates into CASSQDTRTGRATEAFF.